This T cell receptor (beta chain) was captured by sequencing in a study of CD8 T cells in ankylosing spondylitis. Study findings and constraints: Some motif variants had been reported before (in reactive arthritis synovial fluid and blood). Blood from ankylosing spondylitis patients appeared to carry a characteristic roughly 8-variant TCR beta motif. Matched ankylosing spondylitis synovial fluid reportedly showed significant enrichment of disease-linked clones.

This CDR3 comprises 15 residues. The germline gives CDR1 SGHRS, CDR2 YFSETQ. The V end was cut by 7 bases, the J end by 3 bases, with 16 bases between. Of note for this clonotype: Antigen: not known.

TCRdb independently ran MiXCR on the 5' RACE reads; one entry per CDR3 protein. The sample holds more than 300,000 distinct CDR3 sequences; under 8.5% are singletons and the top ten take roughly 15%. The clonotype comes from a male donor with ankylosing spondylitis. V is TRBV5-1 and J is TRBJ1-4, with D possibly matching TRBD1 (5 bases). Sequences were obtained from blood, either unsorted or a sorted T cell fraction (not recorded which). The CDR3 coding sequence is TGCGCCAGCGGTCAGGACGGACACCCTAATGAAAAACTGTTTTTT. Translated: CASGQDGHPNEKLFF.